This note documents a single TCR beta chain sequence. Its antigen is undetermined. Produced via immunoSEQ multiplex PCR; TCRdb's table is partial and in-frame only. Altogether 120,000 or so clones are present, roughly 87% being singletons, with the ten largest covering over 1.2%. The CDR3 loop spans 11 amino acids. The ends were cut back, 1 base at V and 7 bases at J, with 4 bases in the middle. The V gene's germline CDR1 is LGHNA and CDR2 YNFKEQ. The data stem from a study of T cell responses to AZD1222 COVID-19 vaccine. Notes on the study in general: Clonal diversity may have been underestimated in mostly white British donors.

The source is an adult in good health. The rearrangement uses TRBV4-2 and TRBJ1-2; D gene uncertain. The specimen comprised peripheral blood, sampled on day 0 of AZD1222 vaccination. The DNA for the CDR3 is TGTGCCAGCAGCCAAGGAGCTGGCTACACCTTC. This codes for CASSQGAGYTF.